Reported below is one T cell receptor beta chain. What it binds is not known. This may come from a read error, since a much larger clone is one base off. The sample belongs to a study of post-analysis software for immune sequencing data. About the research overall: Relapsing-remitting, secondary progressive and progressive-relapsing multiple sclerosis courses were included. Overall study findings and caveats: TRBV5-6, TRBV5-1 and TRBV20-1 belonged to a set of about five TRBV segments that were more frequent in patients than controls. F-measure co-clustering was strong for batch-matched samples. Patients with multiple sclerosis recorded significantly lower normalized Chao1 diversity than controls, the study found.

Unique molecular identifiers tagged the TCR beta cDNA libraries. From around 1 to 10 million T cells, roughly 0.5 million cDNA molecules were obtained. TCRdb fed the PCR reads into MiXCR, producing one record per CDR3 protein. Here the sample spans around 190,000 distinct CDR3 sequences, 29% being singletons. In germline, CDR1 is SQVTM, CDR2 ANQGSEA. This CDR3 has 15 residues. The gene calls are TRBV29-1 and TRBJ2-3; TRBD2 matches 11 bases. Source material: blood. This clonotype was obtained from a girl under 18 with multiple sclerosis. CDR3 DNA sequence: TGCAGCGAAGGGGGGACTAGCGGTAGGATGGATACGCTGTATTTT. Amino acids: CSEGGTSGRMDTLYF.